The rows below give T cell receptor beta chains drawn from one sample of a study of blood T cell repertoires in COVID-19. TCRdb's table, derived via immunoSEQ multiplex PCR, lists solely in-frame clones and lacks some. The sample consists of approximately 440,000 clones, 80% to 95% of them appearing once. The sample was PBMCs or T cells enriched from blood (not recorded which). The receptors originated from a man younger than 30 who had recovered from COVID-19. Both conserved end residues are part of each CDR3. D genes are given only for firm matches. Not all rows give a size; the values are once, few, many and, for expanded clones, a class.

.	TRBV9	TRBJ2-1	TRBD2	TGTGCCAGCAGCGTAGCGCCTAGCGGGAGGGAGCAGTTCTTC	CASSVAPSGREQFF
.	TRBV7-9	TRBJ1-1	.	TGTGCCAGCAGCAACGACAGGTCGGGAACTGAAGCTTTCTTT	CASSNDRSGTEAFF
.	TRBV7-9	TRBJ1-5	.	TGTGCCAGCAGCGGCGAGGGAGGAGGACAGCCCCAGCATTTT	CASSGEGGGQPQHF
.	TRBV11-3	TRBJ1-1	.	TGTGCCAGCAGCACCAAACCAGGGTCATACACTGAAGCTTTCTTT	CASSTKPGSYTEAFF
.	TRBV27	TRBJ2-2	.	TGTGCCAGCAGTTTATGGGCAGCCGGGGAGCTGTTTTTT	CASSLWAAGELFF
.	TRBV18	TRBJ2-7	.	TGTGCCAGCTCACCACAAAACGGGGCCTACGAGCAGTACTTC	CASSPQNGAYEQYF
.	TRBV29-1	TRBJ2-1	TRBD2	TGCAGCGTTGAAGATAACCAGCGGGGGGCCCACTACAATGAGCAGTTCTTC	CSVEDNQRGAHYNEQFF
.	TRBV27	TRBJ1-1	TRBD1	TGTGCCAGCAGTCCAGGGGACAGGGATCTTCCTGAAGCTTTCTTT	CASSPGDRDLPEAFF
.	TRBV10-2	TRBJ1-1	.	TGCGCCAGTGGACAGAATACTGAAGCTTTCTTT	CASGQNTEAFF
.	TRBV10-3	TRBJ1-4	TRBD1	TGTGCCATCAGTGAGTCGGAGGGGGCGTCTGAAAAACTGTTTTTT	CAISESEGASEKLFF
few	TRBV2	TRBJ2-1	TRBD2	TGTGCCAGCAGTGAGACTAGCGAGAGCTACAATGAGCAGTTCTTC	CASSETSESYNEQFF
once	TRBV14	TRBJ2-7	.	TGTGCCAGCAGAGGTGGAGGATACGAGCAGTACTTC	CASRGGGYEQYF
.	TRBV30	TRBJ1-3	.	TGTGCCTGGAGTTGGACAGAGGTATCTGGAAACACCATATATTTT	CAWSWTEVSGNTIYF
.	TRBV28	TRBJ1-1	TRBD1	TGTGCCAGCAGTCCAGGGGGGTCGGGCACTGAAGCTTTCTTT	CASSPGGSGTEAFF
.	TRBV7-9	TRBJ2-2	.	TGTGCCAGCAACCTAGACACCGGGGAGCTGTTTTTT	CASNLDTGELFF
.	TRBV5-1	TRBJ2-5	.	TGCGCCAGCAGCTCCGGTGGCGGGCAAGAGACCCAGTACTTC	CASSSGGGQETQYF
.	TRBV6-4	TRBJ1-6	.	TGTGCCAGCAGTGAGTTCAGAGGGAATTCACCCCTCCACTTT	CASSEFRGNSPLHF
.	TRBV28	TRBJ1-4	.	TGTGCCAGCAGTTTTTGGGGGCGGGTGAATGAAAAACTGTTTTTT	CASSFWGRVNEKLFF
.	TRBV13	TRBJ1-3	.	TGTGCCAGCAGCTTTCCCGTAACCCACCTCCGCGACTCTGGAAACACCATATATTTT	CASSFPVTHLRDSGNTIYF
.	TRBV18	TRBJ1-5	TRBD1	TGTGCCAGCTCTCCGGGACAGGGAACAGGGCAGCCCCAGCATTTT	CASSPGQGTGQPQHF
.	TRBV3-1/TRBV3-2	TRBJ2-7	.	TGTGCCAGCAGCCAAGGAATGGCTAGCTACGAGCAGTACTTC	CASSQGMASYEQYF
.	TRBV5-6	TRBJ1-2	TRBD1	TGTGCCAGCAGCCTACAGGGGTCAGAGACCTATGGCTACACCTTC	CASSLQGSETYGYTF
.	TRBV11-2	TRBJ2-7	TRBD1	TGTGCCAGCAGCCAGTGGACAGGGGTAATTTACGAGCAGTACTTC	CASSQWTGVIYEQYF
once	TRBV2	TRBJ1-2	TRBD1	TGTGCCAGCAGTGAAGCAACCCCCTTGGGACAGGGCGTAGACTATGGCTACACCTTC	CASSEATPLGQGVDYGYTF